What follows are 2 T cell receptor beta chains derived from one specimen sequenced in a study of cytomegalovirus exposure and HLA in healthy donors. In the PCR, 60 Vbeta and 13 Jbeta primers were used. Data came from immunoSEQ multiplex PCR; TCRdb stores just in-frame clones and leaves some out. The sample holds some 200,000 clones, over 70% seen once. The sequenced sample was PBMCs. The receptors derive from a man over 45 in good health and CMV-seronegative.

The chain is built from TRBV29-1 and TRBJ2-5; possibly TRBD1 for D (6 bases). Germline CDR1 is SQVTM and CDR2 is ANQGSEA. The CDR3 spans 15 residues. V lost 3 bases to trimming and J lost 2 bases, with 16 bases between them. The CDR3 region has the DNA TGCAGCGTTGACGGACAGAAGATAAGTCAAGAGACCCAGTACTTC. It encodes CSVDGQKISQETQYF.

Notes on this clone: Other nucleotide sequences from this sample produce the same CDR3. The chain links TRBV20-1 to TRBJ1-4; no firm D call. The CDR3 has 10 residues. Trimming removed 6 bases from V and 8 bases from J, with 7 bases in between. Germline CDR1 and CDR2: DFQATT and SNEGSKA (reference sequence). As DNA, the CDR3 is TGCAGTGCCTCCGGGGAAAAACTGTTTTTT. This translates into CSASGEKLFF.